This T cell receptor beta chain was sequenced for a study of T-cell memory formation after mild COVID-19. The V and J ends lost 6 bases and 5 bases, in that order; junction bases with no gene match: 9. The CDR3 is 16 residues long. Germline V gene lookup returns CDR1 MNHEY and CDR2 SMNVEV (reference sequence). TCRdb independently ran MiXCR on the 5' RACE reads; one entry per CDR3 protein. The sample gives approximately 490,000 distinct CDR3 sequences, roughly 20% of which show up once; approximately 12% is in the top ten. This clonotype was recorded a few times. The source material was PBMCs or a T cell subset sorted from them (not recorded which). The receptor was derived from an adult woman who had mild COVID-19 (a few samples of this study predate the infection). Cell type and time point are not known. The chain joins TRBV27 to TRBJ2-1, with 11 positions matching TRBD2. DNA of the CDR3: TGTGCCAGCAGGTTACGGGGACTAGCGGCCCACAATGAGCAGTTCTTC. It encodes CASRLRGLAAHNEQFF.